Each of the 8 T cell receptor beta chains below was sequenced from the same sample in a study of T cell changes during pregnancy in multiple sclerosis. Produced via immunoSEQ multiplex PCR; TCRdb's table is partial and in-frame only. The data hold some 100,000 clones, with around nine tenths observed a single time. The specimen comprised peripheral blood, sampled in the second trimester of pregnancy. Receptors originate from a female donor with multiple sclerosis, enrolled in a pregnancy study.

With regard to this clone: The junction and the germline gene differ at one end; a read error may be behind it. V usage is TRBV6-5 and J usage is TRBJ1-5; D is unresolved. CDR3 length equals 13 residues. CDR1 and CDR2 from the germline V gene are MNHEY and SVGAGI. CDR3 bases: TGTGCCAGCAGTTCGAGAGAGAATCGGCCCCAGCATTTT. It encodes CASSSRENRPQHF.

The rearrangement uses TRBV5-1 and TRBJ2-1; 7 nucleotides line up with TRBD2. Germline V lookup: CDR1 SGHRS, CDR2 YFSETQ. The CDR3 runs 15 residues. V trimming: 0 bases; J trimming: 6 bases; junction bases outside the gene matches: 6. As DNA, the CDR3 is TGCGCCAGCAGCTTGGTTAGCGGGCTCTGCAATGAGCAGTTCTTC. Translation gives CASSLVSGLCNEQFF.

The chain carries TRBV10-1 and TRBJ2-3; D is possibly TRBD2 (6 bases). This CDR3 comprises 13 residues. Germline assignment: CDR1 WNHNN and CDR2 SYGVQD (reference sequence). Trimming cost V 5 bases and J 4 bases, with 10 bases left between them. CDR3 region: CASSTGVADTQYF. In DNA, the CDR3 is TGCGCCAGCAGTACGGGGGTAGCAGATACGCAGTATTTT.

This clone was found once. The chain combines TRBV7-9 with TRBJ1-2; D remains ambiguous. Deletions cut 2 bases from V and 3 bases from J, with 10 bases between. The germline CDR1 and CDR2 sequences are SEHNR and FQNEAQ (reference sequence). CDR3 length equals 14 residues. CDR3 nucleotide sequence: TGTGCCAGCAGCTTACAGGCCGGGGACTATGGCTACACCTTC. This encodes CASSLQAGDYGYTF.

The V gene is TRBV30, the J gene TRBJ1-5; TRBD1 agrees at 7 bases. The CDR3 loop spans 14 amino acids. Germline CDR1 reads GTSNPN; CDR2 reads SVGIG (reference sequence). The junction had 6 bases not matched to a gene; V was cut back by 3 bases and J by 4 bases. The CDR3 DNA reads as TGTGCCTGGAGACGGACAGGTACGAATCAGCCCCAGCATTTT. Translating gives CAWRRTGTNQPQHF.

In nucleotides, the CDR3 is TGTGCCACTACCCGGGACAGGGGGAAGGCTCAGCCCCAGCATTTT. Its translation is CATTRDRGKAQPQHF. The chain recombines TRBV19 with TRBJ1-5; 11 bases are a match to TRBD1. The CDR3 totals 15 residues. The germline V gene has CDR1 LNHDA and CDR2 SQIVND (reference sequence). The trim removed 10 bases at V and 6 bases at J, leaving 11 bases unmatched. The full variable domain, rest sourced from reference TRBV19 and TRBJ1-5, is DGGITQSPKYLFRKEGQNVTLSCEQNLNHDAMYWYRQDPGQGLRLIYYSQIVNDFQKGDIAEGYSVSREKKESFPLTVTSAQKNPTAFYLCATTRDRGKAQPQHFGDGTRLSIL.

V is TRBV5-1 and J is TRBJ2-7; TRBD2 aligns across 10 bases. Germline lookup yields CDR1 SGHRS and CDR2 YFSETQ. The ends lost 6 bases at V and 6 bases at J; junction bases unmatched: 9. The CDR3 extends over 14 amino acids. CDR3 coding DNA: TGCGCCAGCAAGCTAGCGGGAGATTCAGGCGAGCAGTACTTC. Translated, it gives CASKLAGDSGEQYF. The complete variable domain, with remaining parts taken from reference TRBV5-1 and TRBJ2-7, reads KAGVTQTPRYLIKTRGQQVTLSCSPISGHRSVSWYQQTPGQGLQFLFEYFSETQRNKGNFPGRFSGRQFSNSRSEMNVSTLELGDSALYLCASKLAGDSGEQYFGPGTRLTVT.

V is TRBV27 and J is TRBJ2-2, with D maybe TRBD2 (5 bases). The V gene lost 3 bases and the J gene lost 4 bases, with 12 bases spanning the gap. The CDR3 spans 15 residues. CDR1 is MNHEY, CDR2 SMNVEV, per germline (reference sequence). As DNA, the CDR3 is TGTGCCAGCAGTTTCCAAGGACTCACCACCGGGGAGCTGTTTTTT. Translation: CASSFQGLTTGELFF.